Detailed here is one TCR beta chain. The antigen remains unidentified. There were likely unrecorded immune exposures, though donors were nominally healthy when sampled. The PCR ran on 60 Vbeta and 13 Jbeta primers. Authors' data handling: Later analysis identified approximately 88 million unique TCR beta chains, approximately 11 million shared. The protocol was immunoSEQ multiplex PCR, while the TCRdb copy is restricted to in-frame clones and leaves out a portion. D and trimming were read from the DNA, whereas the V and J calls and clone size are those reported in that table. The table records about 110,000 clones, around 70% of them present only once. This CDR3 spans 15 amino acids. V was trimmed by 5 bases and J by 3 bases, leaving 14 bases between them. From germline, CDR1 is LNHDA and CDR2 SQIVND (reference sequence). This specimen comes from a study of cytomegalovirus exposure and HLA in healthy donors.

Overall study findings and caveats: Among TCR sequences, most were rare, though some public TCRs appeared in many donors. The study flagged around 160 TCR beta chains as cytomegalovirus-associated.

The rearrangement uses TRBV19 and TRBJ1-5; TRBD1 might be the D (6 bases). The source of this sequence is a woman in her 40s in good health and CMV-seropositive. The sequenced sample consisted of PBMCs. As DNA, the CDR3 is TGTGCCAGTAGTGTCGGACAGATGTTCAATCAGCCCCAGCATTTT. It codes for CASSVGQMFNQPQHF.